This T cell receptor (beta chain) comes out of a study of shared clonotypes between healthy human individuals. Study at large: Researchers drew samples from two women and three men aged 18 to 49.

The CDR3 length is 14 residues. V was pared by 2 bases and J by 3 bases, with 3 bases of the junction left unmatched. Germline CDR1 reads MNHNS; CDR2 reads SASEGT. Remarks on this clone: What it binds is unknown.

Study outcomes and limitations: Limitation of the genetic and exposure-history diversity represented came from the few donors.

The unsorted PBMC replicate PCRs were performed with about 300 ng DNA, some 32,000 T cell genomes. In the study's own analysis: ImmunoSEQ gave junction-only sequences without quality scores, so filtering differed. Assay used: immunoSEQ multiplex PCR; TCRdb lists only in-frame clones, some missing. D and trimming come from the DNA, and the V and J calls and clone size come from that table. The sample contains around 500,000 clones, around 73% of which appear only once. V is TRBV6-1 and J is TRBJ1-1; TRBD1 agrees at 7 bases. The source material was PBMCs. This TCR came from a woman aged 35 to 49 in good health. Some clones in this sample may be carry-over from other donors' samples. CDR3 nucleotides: TGTGCCAGCAGTGAACAGGGGGGGGACACTGAAGCTTTCTTT. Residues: CASSEQGGDTEAFF.